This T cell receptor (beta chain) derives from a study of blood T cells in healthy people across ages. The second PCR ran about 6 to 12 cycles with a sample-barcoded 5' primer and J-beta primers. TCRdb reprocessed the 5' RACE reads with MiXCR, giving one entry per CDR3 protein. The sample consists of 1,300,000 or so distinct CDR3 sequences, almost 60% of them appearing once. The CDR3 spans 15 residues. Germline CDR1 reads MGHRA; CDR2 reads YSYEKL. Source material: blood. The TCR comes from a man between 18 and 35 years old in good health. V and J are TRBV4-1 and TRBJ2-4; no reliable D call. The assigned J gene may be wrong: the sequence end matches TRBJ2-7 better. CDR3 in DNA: TGCGCCAGCAGTCAGCAACCCTACGGAGCCTACGAGCAGTACTTC. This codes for CASSQQPYGAYEQYF.